This record covers a single T cell receptor beta chain. This entry comes from a study of blood T cell repertoires in COVID-19. For the study at large: Samples came from the United States, Italy and Spain, spanning acute and convalescent COVID-19. Sample material is recorded as cDNA or gDNA derived from T cells, B-cell-depleted T cells, or PBMCs.

Authors' analysis steps: Reference gene primer amplification in the assay estimated nucleated cell counts. Sequencing used immunoSEQ multiplex PCR; TCRdb keeps in-frame clones, though not all of them. V, J and clone size were drawn from that table, and D and trimming were deduced from the DNA. Of approximately 99,000 clones listed, 84% are singletons. The material sequenced was peripheral blood. The sequence was collected from an older man with active or convalescent COVID-19.

This CDR3 reads CASSNLGGGTNEKLFF. The CDR3 region has the DNA TGTGCCAGCAGCAACCTAGGGGGCGGAACTAATGAAAAACTGTTTTTT. This rearrangement joins TRBV7-9 to TRBJ1-4, with 7 nucleotides matching TRBD1. The length of the CDR3 is 16 residues. The J segment lost 1 base and the V segment lost 5 bases, leaving 7 bases of the junction unmatched. Germline CDR1 is SEHNR and CDR2 is FQNEAQ (reference sequence).